Below, 15 T cell receptor beta chains from the same sample are listed, as sequenced in a study of T cell changes during pregnancy in multiple sclerosis. Assay: immunoSEQ multiplex PCR; the TCRdb copy retains only in-frame clones and omits some. Among 30,000 to 45,000 clones listed, approximately 92% were seen once. Material: CD4+ T cells from peripheral blood mononuclear cells, obtained in the third trimester of pregnancy. The source of these receptors is a female donor in good health, enrolled as a control in a pregnancy study.

V gene TRBV12-5 combines with J gene TRBJ1-3; a possible D gene is TRBD1 (5 bases). In germline, CDR1 is LGHNT, CDR2 FRNRAP. The CDR3 covers 13 residues. V was shortened by 6 bases and J by 8 bases, with 14 bases between the two germline ends. CDR3 sequence: CASGKIGVDTIYF. The CDR3, as DNA: TGTGCTAGTGGGAAGATAGGGGTCGACACCATATATTTT.

The CDR3 is CASSLQTGGERINTEAFF. In nucleotides, the CDR3 is TGTGCCAGCAGCTTACAGACAGGGGGCGAACGAATTAACACTGAAGCTTTCTTT. V usage is TRBV28 and J usage is TRBJ1-1; 10 nucleotides match TRBD1. The J segment lost 2 bases and the V segment lost 6 bases, leaving 15 bases of the junction unmatched. The CDR3 totals 18 residues. Germline CDR1 MDHEN, CDR2 SYDVKM.

The V and J genes are TRBV13 and TRBJ2-5; 8 positions agree with TRBD1. Trimming removed 7 bases from V and 7 bases from J; junction bases left unmatched: 11. There are 14 residues in the CDR3. Germline-derived CDR1 and CDR2 are PRHDT and FYEKMQ (reference sequence). In nucleotides, the CDR3 is TGTGCCAGCATGGACAGGGCAGGGACATGGACCCAGTACTTC. Its protein product is CASMDRAGTWTQYF.

The chain recombines TRBV6-5 with TRBJ1-3, with 8 nucleotides matching TRBD1. V gave up 6 bases and J gave up 3 bases; unmatched junction bases: 1. This CDR3 comprises 13 residues. Germline V gene sequence: CDR1 MNHEY, CDR2 SVGAGI. The CDR3 coding sequence is TGTGCCAGCAGGACAGGGGTTGGAAACACCATATATTTT. Encoded protein: CASRTGVGNTIYF.

V gene TRBV5-6 combines with J gene TRBJ1-6; possibly TRBD1 for D (5 bases). The CDR3 covers 14 residues. V lost 1 base and J 5 bases, leaving 7 bases between the germline ends. Looked up from germline, CDR1 is SGHDT and CDR2 is YYEEEE. The CDR3 loop is CASSLSGHNSPLHF. Here the CDR3 DNA reads TGTGCCAGCAGCTTGTCAGGGCATAATTCACCCCTCCACTTT.

The chain has TRBV4-2 and TRBJ1-2; tentatively, D is TRBD1 (6 bases). Trimming removed 2 bases at V and 4 bases at J, with 8 bases between. The CDR3 is 13 residues long. Germline V gene sequence: CDR1 LGHNA, CDR2 YNFKEQ. The CDR3 sequence is CASSQTQGYGYTF. The CDR3 DNA is TGTGCCAGCAGCCAAACACAGGGCTATGGCTACACCTTC.

This rearrangement joins TRBV28 to TRBJ2-7; 8 bases match TRBD2. Germline-derived CDR1 and CDR2 are MDHEN and SYDVKM. Trimming took 4 bases from V and 3 from J; bases not matched to a gene: 5. The CDR3 has 14 residues. DNA for the CDR3: TGTGCCAGCAGTTCCCTGACTAGCGACTACGAGCAGTACTTC. Translation gives CASSSLTSDYEQYF.

This chain links TRBV2 with TRBJ2-1, with 10 bases matching TRBD2. The CDR3 is 15 amino acids. Germline V CDR1 and CDR2: SNHLY, FYNNEI. V lost 8 bases, J lost 6 bases, and 10 bases stayed unmatched. CDR3 sequence: CASLLLAGMSNEQFF. In DNA, the CDR3 is TGTGCCAGCCTACTACTAGCGGGGATGAGCAATGAGCAGTTCTTC.

This chain uses TRBV19 with TRBJ1-6; D call uncertain. Trimming removed 6 bases at V and 4 bases at J, with 7 bases between. Germline V gene data show CDR1 as LNHDA and CDR2 as SQIVND (reference sequence). CDR3 length: 13 amino acids. In DNA form, the CDR3 reads TGTGCCAGTAGAGAGATTTATAATTCACCCCTCCACTTT. Its translation: CASREIYNSPLHF.

The chain combines TRBV15 with TRBJ1-2, with D possibly matching TRBD1 (5 bases). The CDR3 consists of 16 residues. Between the trimmed V and J ends, which lost 1 base and 2 bases, there was a span of 14 bases. Germline CDR1 is LNHNV and CDR2 is YYDKDF (reference sequence). This CDR3 reads CATSRAPGQGNYGYTF. For the CDR3, the DNA is TGTGCCACCAGCAGAGCCCCTGGGCAGGGAAACTATGGCTACACCTTC.

The genes are TRBV5-1 and TRBJ1-1; unclear D gene. This CDR3 contains 13 residues. With 8 bases removed from V and 6 bases from J, the gap between germline ends came to 17 bases. The germline CDR1 and CDR2 sequences are SGHRS and YFSETQ. The CDR3 spells CASSEGSVPEAFF. In DNA, the CDR3 is TGCGCCAGTTCGGAGGGTTCGGTACCTGAAGCTTTCTTT.

This clone was picked up one time. This rearrangement joins TRBV30 to TRBJ2-5; 8 bases match TRBD1. The J call may be faulty, since TRBJ2-7 better matches the DNA end. This CDR3 is 15 amino acids long. From germline, CDR1 is GTSNPN and CDR2 SVGIG (reference sequence). In DNA form, the CDR3 reads TGTGCCTGGATACCCGGGACAGGATATTCCTACGAGCAGTACTTC. This encodes CAWIPGTGYSYEQYF.

The V and J genes are TRBV7-9 and TRBJ1-4, with D maybe TRBD1 (5 bases). This CDR3 has 17 amino acids. Deletions cut 1 base from V and 8 bases from J, with 20 bases between. Germline CDR1 reads SEHNR; CDR2 reads FQNEAQ (reference sequence). The CDR3 coding sequence is TGTGCCAGCAGCTTAGGTGTGGGGCAGGGTCGCTCGGAAAAACTGTTTTTT. It encodes CASSLGVGQGRSEKLFF.

V usage is TRBV19 and J usage is TRBJ2-5; 8 bases are a match to TRBD2. With 6 bases clipped from V and 2 bases from J, the junction kept 5 bases outside the gene matches. The length of the CDR3 is 14 residues. Germline V gives CDR1 LNHDA, CDR2 SQIVND (reference sequence). The CDR3 nucleotides are TGTGCCAGTAGGGAGCGGGGGACACAAGAGACCCAGTACTTC. As protein: CASRERGTQETQYF.

CDR3 in DNA: TGTGCCAGCAGCTTGGTAGGAGGCTCTGGAAACACCATATATTTT. Residues: CASSLVGGSGNTIYF. The rearrangement uses TRBV5-6 and TRBJ1-3; D ambiguous. The CDR3 extends over 15 amino acids. Trimming stripped 0 bases from V and 0 bases from J, with 7 bases between. Germline values: CDR1 SGHDT, CDR2 YYEEEE.